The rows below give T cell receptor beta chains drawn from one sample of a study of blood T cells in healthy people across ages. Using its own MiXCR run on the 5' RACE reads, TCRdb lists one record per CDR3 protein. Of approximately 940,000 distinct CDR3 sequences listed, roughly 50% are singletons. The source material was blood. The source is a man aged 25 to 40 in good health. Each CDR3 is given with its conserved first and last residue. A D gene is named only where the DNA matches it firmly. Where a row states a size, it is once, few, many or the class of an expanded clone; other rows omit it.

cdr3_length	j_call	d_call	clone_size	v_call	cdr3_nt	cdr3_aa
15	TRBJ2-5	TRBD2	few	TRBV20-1	TGCAGTGCTAGAGATCTCCAGCGGGGACAAGAGACCCAGTACTTC	CSARDLQRGQETQYF
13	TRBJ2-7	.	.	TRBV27	TGTGCCAGCAGTTTATCGGTAACCTACGAGCAGTACTTC	CASSLSVTYEQYF
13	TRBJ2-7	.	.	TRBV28	TGTGCCAGCAGCCCCGAGGACAGACCTTCCCAGTACTTC	CASSPEDRPSQYF
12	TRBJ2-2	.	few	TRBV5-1	TGCGCCAGCAGAACAGACACCGGGGAGCTGTTTTTT	CASRTDTGELFF
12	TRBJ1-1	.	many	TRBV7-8	TGTGCCAGCAGCTTAGCGCGCCAGGTTTATTTCTTT	CASSLARQVYFF
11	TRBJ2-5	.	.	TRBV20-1	TGCAGTGCTAGCCAAGGGGGGACCCAGTACTTC	CSASQGGTQYF
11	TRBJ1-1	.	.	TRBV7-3	TGTGCCAGCAGGTCACAGGGTCCGGCTTTCTTT	CASRSQGPAFF
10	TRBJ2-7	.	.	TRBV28	TGTGCCAGCGCGGGCTACGAGCAGTACTTC	CASAGYEQYF
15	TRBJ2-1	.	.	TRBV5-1	TGCGCCAGCAGCTTGGTGGGCAGGGCCAGCAATGAGCAGTTCTTC	CASSLVGRASNEQFF
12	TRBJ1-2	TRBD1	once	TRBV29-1	TGCAGCGGACAGGGCACTGGCTATGGCTACACCTTC	CSGQGTGYGYTF
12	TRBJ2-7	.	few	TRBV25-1	TGTGCCAGCAGTGAATCCCCCCACGAGCAGTACTTC	CASSESPHEQYF
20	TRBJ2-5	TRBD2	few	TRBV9	TGTGCCAGCAGCCCCAGAGGGGGTGGGGCGGGGGGGCTTCTCGAAGAGACCCAGTACTTC	CASSPRGGGAGGLLEETQYF
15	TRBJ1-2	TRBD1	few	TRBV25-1	TGTGCCAGCAGTGGTGAGGGGACAGCTAACTATGGCTACACCTTC	CASSGEGTANYGYTF
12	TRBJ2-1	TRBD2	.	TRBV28	TGTGCCACTTGGGGAAGCGGGGGAGAGCAGTTCTTC	CATWGSGGEQFF
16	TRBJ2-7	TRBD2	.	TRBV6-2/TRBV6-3	TGTGCCAGCAGTTACCCCGGGACTAGCGCCCGAAGCGAGCAGTACTTC	CASSYPGTSARSEQYF
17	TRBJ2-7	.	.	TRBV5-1	TGCGCCAGCAGCCCGGAAGGGTGGGGTGAAATCACCTACGAGCAGTACTTC	CASSPEGWGEITYEQYF
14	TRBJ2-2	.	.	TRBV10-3	TGTGCCACCAGTGAGTCGCCGGACACCGGGGAGCTGTTTTTT	CATSESPDTGELFF